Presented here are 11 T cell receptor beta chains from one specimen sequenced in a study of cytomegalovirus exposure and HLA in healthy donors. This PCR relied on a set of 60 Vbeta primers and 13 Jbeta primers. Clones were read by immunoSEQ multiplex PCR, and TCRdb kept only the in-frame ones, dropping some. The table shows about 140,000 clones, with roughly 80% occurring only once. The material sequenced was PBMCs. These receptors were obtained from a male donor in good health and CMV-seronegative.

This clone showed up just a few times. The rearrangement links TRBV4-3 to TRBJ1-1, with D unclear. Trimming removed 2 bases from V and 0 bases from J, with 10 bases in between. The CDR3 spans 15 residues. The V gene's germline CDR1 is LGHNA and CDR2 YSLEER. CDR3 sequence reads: CASSQRLQMNTEAFF. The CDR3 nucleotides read TGCGCCAGCAGCCAAAGGTTACAGATGAACACTGAAGCTTTCTTT.

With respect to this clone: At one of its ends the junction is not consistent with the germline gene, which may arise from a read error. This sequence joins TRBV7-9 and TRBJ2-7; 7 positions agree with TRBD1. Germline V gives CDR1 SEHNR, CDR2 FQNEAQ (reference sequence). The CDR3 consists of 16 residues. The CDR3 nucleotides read TGTTCCAGCAGTCGTAATCTCTGGGACAGAGGCTACGAGCAGTACTTC. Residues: CSSSRNLWDRGYEQYF. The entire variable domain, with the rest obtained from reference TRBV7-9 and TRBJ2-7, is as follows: DTGVSQNPRHKITKRGQNVTFRCDPISEHNRLYWYRQTLGQGPEFLTYFQNEAQLEKSRLLSDRFSAERPKGSFSTLEIQRTEQGDSAMYLCSSSRNLWDRGYEQYFGPGTRLTVT.

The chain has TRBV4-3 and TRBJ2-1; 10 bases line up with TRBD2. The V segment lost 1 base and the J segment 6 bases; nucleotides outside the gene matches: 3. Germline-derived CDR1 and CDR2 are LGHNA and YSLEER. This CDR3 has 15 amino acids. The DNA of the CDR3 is TGCGCCAGCAGCCAAGTAGCGGGGGGCCGCAATGAGCAGTTCTTC. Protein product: CASSQVAGGRNEQFF.

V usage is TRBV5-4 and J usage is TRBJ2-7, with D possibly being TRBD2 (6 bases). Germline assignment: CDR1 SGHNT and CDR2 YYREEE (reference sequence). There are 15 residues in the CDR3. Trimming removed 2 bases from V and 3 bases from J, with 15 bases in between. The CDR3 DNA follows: TGTGCCAGCAGCTTCCCCCGGGACTCTTACTACGAGCAGTACTTC. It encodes CASSFPRDSYYEQYF. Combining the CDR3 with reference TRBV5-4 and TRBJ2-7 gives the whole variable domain ETGVTQSPTHLIKTRGQQVTLRCSSQSGHNTVSWYQQALGQGPQFIFQYYREEENGRGNFPPRFSGLQFPNYSSELNVNALELDDSALYLCASSFPRDSYYEQYFGPGTRLTVT.

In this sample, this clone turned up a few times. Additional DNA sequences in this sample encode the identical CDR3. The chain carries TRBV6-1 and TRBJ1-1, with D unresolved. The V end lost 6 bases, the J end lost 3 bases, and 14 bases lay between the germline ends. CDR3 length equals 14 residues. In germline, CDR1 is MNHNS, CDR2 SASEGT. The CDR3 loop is CASSQGSGYTEAFF. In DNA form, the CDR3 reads TGTGCCAGCAGCCAAGGTTCGGGGTACACTGAAGCTTTCTTT.

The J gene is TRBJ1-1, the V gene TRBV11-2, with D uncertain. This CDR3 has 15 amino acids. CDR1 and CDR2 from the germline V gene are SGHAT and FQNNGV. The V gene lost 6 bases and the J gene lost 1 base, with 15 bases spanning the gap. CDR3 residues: CASRSYGKRNTEAFF. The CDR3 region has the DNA TGTGCCAGCAGGAGTTACGGGAAACGGAACACTGAAGCTTTCTTT.

This CDR3 reads CASSSASGGFYEQYF. The CDR3 DNA is TGTGCCAGCAGCTCGGCTAGCGGGGGATTCTACGAGCAGTACTTC. V gene TRBV7-2 combines with J gene TRBJ2-7; TRBD2 aligns across 10 bases. After removal of 4 bases from V and 3 bases from J, the junction contained 6 bases not matched to a gene. In germline, CDR1 is SGHTA, CDR2 FQGNSA. The CDR3 extends over 15 amino acids. Supplemented by reference TRBV7-2 and TRBJ2-7, the full variable domain reads GAGVSQSPSNKVTEKGKDVELRCDPISGHTALYWYRQSLGQGLEFLIYFQGNSAPDKSGLPSDRFSAERTGGSVSTLTIQRTQQEDSAVYLCASSSASGGFYEQYFGPGTRLTVT.

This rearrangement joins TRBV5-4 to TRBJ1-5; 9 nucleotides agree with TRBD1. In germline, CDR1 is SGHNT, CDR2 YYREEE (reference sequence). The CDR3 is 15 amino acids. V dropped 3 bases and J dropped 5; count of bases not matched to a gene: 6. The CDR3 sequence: CASSSGTGTYQPQHF. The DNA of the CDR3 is TGTGCCAGCAGCTCGGGGACAGGGACCTATCAGCCCCAGCATTTT.

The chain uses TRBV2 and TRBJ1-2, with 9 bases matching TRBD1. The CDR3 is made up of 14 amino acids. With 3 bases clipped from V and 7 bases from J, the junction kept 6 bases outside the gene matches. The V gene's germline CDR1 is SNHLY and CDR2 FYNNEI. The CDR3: CASSEWGQGRGYTF. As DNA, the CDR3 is TGTGCCAGCAGTGAGTGGGGACAGGGCCGTGGCTACACCTTC.

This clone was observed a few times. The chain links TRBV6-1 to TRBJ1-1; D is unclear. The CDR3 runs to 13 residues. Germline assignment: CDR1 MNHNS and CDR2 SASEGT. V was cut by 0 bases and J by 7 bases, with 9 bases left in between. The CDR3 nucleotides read TGTGCCAGCAGTGAAGCGCGGGTGGGTGAAGCTTTCTTT. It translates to CASSEARVGEAFF.

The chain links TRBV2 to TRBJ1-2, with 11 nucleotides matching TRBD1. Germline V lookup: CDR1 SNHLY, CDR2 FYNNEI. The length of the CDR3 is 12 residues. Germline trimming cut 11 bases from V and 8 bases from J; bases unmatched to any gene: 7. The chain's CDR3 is CAWTDRGRGYTF. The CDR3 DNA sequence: TGTGCCTGGACGGACAGGGGGCGAGGCTACACCTTC.